This T cell receptor (beta chain) was sequenced in a study of blood T cell repertoires in COVID-19. About the research overall: There were acute and convalescent COVID-19 samples, and they came from the United States, Italy and Spain.

CDR3 length: 15 amino acids. Unmatched junction bases numbered 5, after V lost 4 bases and J lost 4 bases. Germline CDR1 LNHNV, CDR2 YYDKDF (reference sequence). Authors' data handling: Counts of nucleated cells, estimated from reference gene primer amplification, were obtained. Clones were sequenced by immunoSEQ multiplex PCR, and TCRdb holds only the in-frame ones, with some missing. V and J calls and clone size come straight from that table; D and trimming were deduced from the DNA. This table holds 150,000 or so clones, roughly 84% found once. Enrolled through a virtual design, the participants were between roughly 18 and 89 years of age and came from about two dozen US areas. Allocation to cohorts depended on clinical history reported by the participants.

Sequenced sample: PBMCs or T cells enriched from blood (not recorded which). The chain is built from TRBV15 and TRBJ2-3, with 10 nucleotides matching TRBD1. This sequence originates from a woman aged 50 to 65 who had been exposed to COVID-19. CDR3 coding DNA: TGTGCCACCAGCAAAGAGGGACAGGGGCCAGATACGCAGTATTTT. Translation gives CATSKEGQGPDTQYF.